A single sample is the source of the 24 T cell receptor beta chains below, sequenced in a study of CD8 T cells in ankylosing spondylitis. TCRdb analysed the 5' RACE reads with MiXCR anew, one entry per CDR3 protein. The sample consists of around 130,000 distinct CDR3 sequences, around 15% of them appearing once. Sequencing used blood, either unsorted or a sorted T cell fraction (not recorded which). These receptors were collected from a female donor with ankylosing spondylitis or in good health (not recorded which).

This chain uses TRBV20-1 with TRBJ2-1, with TRBD2 matching over 8 bases. Trimming removed 0 bases from V and 4 bases from J; junction bases left unmatched: 11. Germline V gene data show CDR1 as DFQATT and CDR2 as SNEGSKA (reference sequence). This CDR3 comprises 17 residues. For the CDR3, the DNA is TGCAGTGCTAGAGATGGGGGTGCGGGGGGACTGTACAATGAGCAGTTCTTC. Protein sequence: CSARDGGAGGLYNEQFF.

Note on this clonotype: At one boundary the junction diverges from the germline segment, which might be a read error. The V and J genes are TRBV5-5 and TRBJ2-1; 8 nucleotides line up with TRBD1. The germline gives CDR1 SGHKS, CDR2 YYEKEE (reference sequence). The CDR3 totals 14 residues. CDR3 amino acids: CASSSDREVNERFF. The CDR3 coding sequence is TGTGCCAGCAGCTCGGACAGGGAGGTGAATGAGCGGTTCTTC.

This clonotype has ten or more counts. The chain joins TRBV20-1 to TRBJ2-7; tentative D call: TRBD1 (6 bases). V lost 3 bases to trimming and J lost 6 bases, with 21 bases between them. This CDR3 is built from 15 residues. Germline CDR1 and CDR2: DFQATT and SNEGSKA (reference sequence). The CDR3 protein is CSASDTYRVSGEQYF. Written as DNA, the CDR3 is TGCAGTGCTAGTGATACGTACAGGGTTTCAGGCGAGCAGTACTTC.

In its sample, this clonotype was seen a few times. V and J are TRBV5-1 and TRBJ2-7, with D tentatively TRBD2 (6 bases). Germline values: CDR1 SGHRS, CDR2 YFSETQ. Between the trimmed V and J ends, which lost 1 base and 8 bases, there was a span of 16 bases. This CDR3 has 14 amino acids. The chain's CDR3 is CASSLWAGSSQQYF. The CDR3 bases are TGCGCCAGCAGCTTGTGGGCGGGAAGTTCCCAGCAGTACTTC.

The chain couples TRBV27 to TRBJ2-1; no clear D. Germline values: CDR1 MNHEY, CDR2 SMNVEV (reference sequence). V shed 5 bases and J shed 7 bases, with 12 bases lying between them. The CDR3 runs 13 residues. Here the CDR3 DNA reads TGTGCCAGCAGTCCTGAGCGACCGAATGAGCAGTTCTTC. This translates into CASSPERPNEQFF.

In its sample, this clonotype was seen many times. This chain uses TRBV5-1 with TRBJ1-4, with D unresolved. The CDR3 spans 17 residues. The V gene lost 2 bases and the J gene lost 5 bases, with 19 bases spanning the gap. The germline CDR1 and CDR2 sequences are SGHRS and YFSETQ. The CDR3 DNA follows: TGCGCCAGCAGCTTTGGCCCATCGGGAGGCCCAAATGAAAAACTGTTTTTT. As protein: CASSFGPSGGPNEKLFF.

This clonotype has a count of ten or more. The V call is TRBV15, the J call TRBJ1-4; D gene ambiguous. This CDR3 comprises 15 residues. Germline values: CDR1 LNHNV, CDR2 YYDKDF (reference sequence). Deletions cut 3 bases from V and 1 base from J, with 9 bases between. CDR3 DNA: TGTGCCACCAGCAGCCGCATTGGAACTAATGAAAAACTGTTTTTT. Translating gives CATSSRIGTNEKLFF.

The sample holds many counts of this clonotype. The chain is built from TRBV29-1 and TRBJ2-4; 7 bases agree with TRBD2. The CDR3 consists of 13 residues. J was trimmed by 6 bases and V by 4 bases; bases with no gene match: 6. Germline CDR1 SQVTM, CDR2 ANQGSEA. CDR3 loop: CSVGEGSGNIQYF. CDR3 in DNA: TGCAGCGTTGGGGAGGGGTCCGGAAACATTCAGTACTTC.

This clonotype was counted many times. The chain recombines TRBV28 with TRBJ1-2; 7 bases are a match to TRBD1. V lost 9 bases and J lost 2; bases outside the gene matches: 6. CDR1 and CDR2 from the germline V gene are MDHEN and SYDVKM. This CDR3 has 13 amino acids. CDR3 in amino acids: CASKDRDNYGYTF. DNA for the CDR3: TGTGCCAGTAAAGACAGGGACAACTATGGCTACACCTTC.

This clonotype was counted at least ten times. V is TRBV19 and J is TRBJ1-5, with TRBD1 matching 8 bases. V shed 3 bases, J shed 5 bases, and the junction held 6 bases outside the gene matches. Germline V gives CDR1 LNHDA, CDR2 SQIVND (reference sequence). This CDR3 spans 15 amino acids. The CDR3 sequence: CASSITARGHQPQHF. In DNA, the CDR3 is TGTGCCAGTAGTATTACGGCCAGGGGGCATCAGCCCCAGCATTTT. The complete variable domain, with remaining parts taken from reference TRBV19 and TRBJ1-5, reads DGGITQSPKYLFRKEGQNVTLSCEQNLNHDAMYWYRQDPGQGLRLIYYSQIVNDFQKGDIAEGYSVSREKKESFPLTVTSAQKNPTAFYLCASSITARGHQPQHFGDGTRLSIL.

This clonotype came up many times. The gene calls are TRBV2 and TRBJ2-1, with TRBD1 as a possible D gene (6 bases). CDR3 size: 14 residues. Germline-derived CDR1 and CDR2 are SNHLY and FYNNEI. V was clipped by 5 bases and J by 4 bases, with 12 bases between them. For the CDR3, the DNA is TGTGCCAGCAGTCTAGGACAGCTTTACAATGAGCAGTTCTTC. Translating it yields CASSLGQLYNEQFF.

There are many counts of this clonotype. The chain uses TRBV28 and TRBJ2-5, with TRBD2 matching 8 bases. In germline, CDR1 is MDHEN, CDR2 SYDVKM. Trimming removed 7 bases from V and 5 bases from J; junction bases left unmatched: 3. This CDR3 has 12 residues. CDR3 coding DNA: TGTGCCAGCACGACTAGCGAGGAGACCCAGTACTTC. Encoded protein: CASTTSEETQYF.

This clonotype has a count of ten or more. This rearrangement joins TRBV20-1 to TRBJ2-6, with D uncertain. V was pared by 3 bases and J by 0 bases, with 6 bases between. CDR3 length: 14 residues. Germline V lookup: CDR1 DFQATT, CDR2 SNEGSKA (reference sequence). The CDR3 loop is CSASGVSGANVLTF. The CDR3 DNA reads as TGCAGTGCTAGCGGAGTCTCTGGGGCCAACGTCCTGACTTTC.

This clonotype appeared many times. V is TRBV15 and J is TRBJ1-1; D not resolved. Germline V CDR1 and CDR2: LNHNV, YYDKDF (reference sequence). The CDR3 runs to 13 residues. The V end was cut by 4 bases, the J end by 3 bases, with 9 bases between. CDR3 coding DNA: TGTGCCACCAGCATTACTGGGGACACTGAAGCTTTCTTT. Its translation: CATSITGDTEAFF.

This clonotype was seen a handful of times. V usage is TRBV20-1 and J usage is TRBJ2-5, with D unclear. The CDR3 has 10 residues. Germline CDR1 and CDR2: DFQATT and SNEGSKA (reference sequence). The germline V and J ends were trimmed by 2 bases and 5 bases, with 3 bases remaining between them. The CDR3 loop reads CSARSETQYF. The CDR3 DNA sequence: TGCAGTGCTAGATCGGAGACCCAGTACTTC.

This clonotype came up many times. The chain combines TRBV5-1 with TRBJ1-5, with TRBD1 identical over 8 bases. Trimming removed 5 bases from V and 2 bases from J; junction bases left unmatched: 3. The length of the CDR3 is 14 residues. The germline V gene has CDR1 SGHRS and CDR2 YFSETQ. The CDR3 DNA follows: TGCGCCAGCAGTCCGGGACAGGGCAATCAGCCCCAGCATTTT. Encoded protein: CASSPGQGNQPQHF.

The chain joins TRBV7-2 to TRBJ2-5; a weak D match, TRBD2 (5 bases). CDR3 length: 13 residues. V was cut by 5 bases and J by 5 bases, with 12 bases left in between. Germline CDR1 reads SGHTA; CDR2 reads FQGNSA. CDR3 protein: CASSLSDWETQYF. CDR3 bases: TGTGCCAGCAGCCTCTCGGACTGGGAGACCCAGTACTTC.

This clonotype was observed many times. The V and J genes are TRBV20-1 and TRBJ2-1; D assignment may be TRBD1 or TRBD2 (5 bases each). The CDR3 spans 13 residues. The V gene lost 3 bases and the J gene lost 0 bases, with 6 bases spanning the gap. Germline V gives CDR1 DFQATT, CDR2 SNEGSKA (reference sequence). The CDR3: CSARGPSYNEQFF. The CDR3 bases are TGCAGTGCTAGGGGACCCTCCTACAATGAGCAGTTCTTC.

In the case of this clonotype: At one end the junction does not follow the germline gene, possibly because of a read error. The CDR3 spells CVSSLDPGTGELFF. For the CDR3, the DNA is TGTGTCAGCAGCTTAGATCCGGGAACCGGGGAGCTGTTTTTT. The V gene is TRBV7-2, the J gene TRBJ2-2; D may be TRBD2 (5 bases). This CDR3 comprises 14 residues. Germline CDR1 and CDR2: SGHTA and FQGNSA.

This clonotype was seen at least ten times. V is TRBV5-1 and J is TRBJ2-2; D unclear. Germline V gene lookup returns CDR1 SGHRS and CDR2 YFSETQ. V gave up 0 bases and J gave up 5 bases, with 5 bases separating them. This CDR3 comprises 13 residues. CDR3 nucleotide sequence: TGCGCCAGCAGCTTGGAGACAACCGGGGAGCTGTTTTTT. Residues: CASSLETTGELFF.

The rearrangement links TRBV9 to TRBJ2-4; 8 bases align to TRBD1. The CDR3 has 14 amino acids. V lost 4 bases and J lost 8; bases outside the gene matches: 8. Per germline, CDR1 SGDLS and CDR2 YYNGEE. In nucleotides, the CDR3 is TGTGCCAGCAGCCCCACCGGACAGGGCCACATTCAGTACTTC. As protein: CASSPTGQGHIQYF.

There are many counts of this clonotype. The V call is TRBV20-1, the J call TRBJ2-3; 10 nucleotides align to TRBD2. The CDR3 has 15 residues. Germline V lookup: CDR1 DFQATT, CDR2 SNEGSKA (reference sequence). V lost 7 bases and J lost 6; bases outside the gene matches: 13. The CDR3 region has the DNA TGCAGTGTCCCGAGGACTAGCGGAGTGTTCGATACGCAGTATTTT. Amino acid sequence: CSVPRTSGVFDTQYF.

This clonotype was seen a handful of times. The chain links TRBV3-1 to TRBJ2-1, with D possibly matching TRBD2 (5 bases). The CDR3 has 11 residues. Germline values: CDR1 LGHDT, CDR2 YNNKEL (reference sequence). The V end lost 7 bases, the J end lost 9 bases, and 10 bases lay between the germline ends. The CDR3, as DNA: TGTGCCAGCACTTCGGGAACTGAGCAGTTCTTC. This translates into CASTSGTEQFF.

This clonotype was seen ten or more times. This chain connects TRBV29-1 to TRBJ1-1; maybe TRBD1 (6 bases). Trimming removed 7 bases at V and 3 bases at J, with 9 bases between. Per the germline V gene, CDR1 is SQVTM and CDR2 is ANQGSEA. This CDR3 spans 11 amino acids. The CDR3 spells CSARGHTEAFF. CDR3 in DNA: TGCAGCGCCAGGGGCCACACTGAAGCTTTCTTT.